Here is one TCR beta chain with its context. The authors' processing: Estimated nucleated cell counts came from reference gene primer amplification. Generated by immunoSEQ multiplex PCR, the TCRdb table keeps only in-frame clones and is missing some. Clone size and V and J calls were adopted from that table, with D and trimming inferred from the DNA. The sample yields about 140,000 clones, more than 75% seen once. The entry originates in a study of blood T cell repertoires in COVID-19. Study-wide background: There were acute and convalescent COVID-19 samples, and they came from the United States, Italy and Spain. PBMCs, B-cell-depleted T cells, or T cells were the source of the cDNA or gDNA that made up the material.

CDR1 is SQVTM and CDR2 is ANQGSEA in the germline V gene. There are 12 residues in the CDR3. V lost 5 bases and J 5 bases, leaving 12 bases between the germline ends. V is TRBV29-1 and J is TRBJ2-5; D unclear. What was sequenced was peripheral blood. This TCR was sampled from a human donor in a cohort sampled during active COVID-19. The CDR3 reads CSVLASRETQYF. The CDR3 coding sequence is TGCAGCGTTTTGGCCTCGAGGGAGACCCAGTACTTC.